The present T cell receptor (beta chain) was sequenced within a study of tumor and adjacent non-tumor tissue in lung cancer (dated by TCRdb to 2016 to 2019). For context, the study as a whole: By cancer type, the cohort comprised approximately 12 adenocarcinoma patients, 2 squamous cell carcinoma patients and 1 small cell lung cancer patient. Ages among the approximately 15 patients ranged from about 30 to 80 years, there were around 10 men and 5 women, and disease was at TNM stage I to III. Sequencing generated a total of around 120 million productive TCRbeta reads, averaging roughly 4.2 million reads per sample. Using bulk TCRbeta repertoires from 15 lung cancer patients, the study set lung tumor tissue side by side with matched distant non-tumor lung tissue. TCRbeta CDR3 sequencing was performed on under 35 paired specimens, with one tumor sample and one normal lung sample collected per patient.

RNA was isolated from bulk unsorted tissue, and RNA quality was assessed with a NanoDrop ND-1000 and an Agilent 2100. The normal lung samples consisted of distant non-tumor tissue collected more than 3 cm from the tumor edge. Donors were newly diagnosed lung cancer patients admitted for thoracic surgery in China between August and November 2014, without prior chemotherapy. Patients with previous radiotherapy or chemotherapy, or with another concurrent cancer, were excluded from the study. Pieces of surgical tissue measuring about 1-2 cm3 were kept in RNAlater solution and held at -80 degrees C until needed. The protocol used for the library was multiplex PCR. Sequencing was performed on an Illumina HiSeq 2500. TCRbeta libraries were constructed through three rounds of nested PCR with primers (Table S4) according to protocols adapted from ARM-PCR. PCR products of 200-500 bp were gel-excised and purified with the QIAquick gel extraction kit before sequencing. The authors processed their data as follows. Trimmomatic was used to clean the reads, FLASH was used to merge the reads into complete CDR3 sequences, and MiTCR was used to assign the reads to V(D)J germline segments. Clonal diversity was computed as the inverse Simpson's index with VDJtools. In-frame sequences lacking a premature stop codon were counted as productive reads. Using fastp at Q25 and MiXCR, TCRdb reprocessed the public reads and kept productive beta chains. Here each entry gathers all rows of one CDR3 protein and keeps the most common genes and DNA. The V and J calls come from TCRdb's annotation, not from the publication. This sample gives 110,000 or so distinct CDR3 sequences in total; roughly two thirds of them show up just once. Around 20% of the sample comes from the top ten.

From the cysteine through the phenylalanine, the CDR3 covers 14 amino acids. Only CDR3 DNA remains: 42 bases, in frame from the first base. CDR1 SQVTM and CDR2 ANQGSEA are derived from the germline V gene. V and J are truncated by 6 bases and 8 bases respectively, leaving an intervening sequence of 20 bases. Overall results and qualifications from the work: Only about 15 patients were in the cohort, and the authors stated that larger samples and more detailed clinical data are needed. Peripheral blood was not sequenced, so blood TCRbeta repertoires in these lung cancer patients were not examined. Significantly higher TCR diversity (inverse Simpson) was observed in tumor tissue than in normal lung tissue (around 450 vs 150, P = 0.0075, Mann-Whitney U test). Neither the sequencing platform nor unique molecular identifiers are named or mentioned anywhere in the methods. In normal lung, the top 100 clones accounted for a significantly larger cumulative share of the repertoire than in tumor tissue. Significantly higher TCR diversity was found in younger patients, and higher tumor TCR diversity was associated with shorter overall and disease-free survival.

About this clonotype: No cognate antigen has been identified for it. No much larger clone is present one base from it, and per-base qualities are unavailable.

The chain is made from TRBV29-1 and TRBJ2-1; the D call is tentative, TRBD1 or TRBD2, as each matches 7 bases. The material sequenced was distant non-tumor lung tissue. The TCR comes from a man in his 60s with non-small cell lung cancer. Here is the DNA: TGCAGCGTCACGACGGGGAGGGGGCAACATGAGCAGTTCTTC. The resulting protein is CSVTTGRGQHEQFF.